The 26 T cell receptor beta chains given below trace back to one sample, sequenced in a study of blood T cell repertoires in COVID-19. Repertoires were generated with immunoSEQ multiplex PCR, while TCRdb's copy carries only in-frame clones and drops some. This sample has more than 25,000 clones, with 80% to 90% found just once. The sample taken for sequencing was peripheral blood. These receptors came from a man in his forties or fifties with active COVID-19.

V gene TRBV6-2 or TRBV6-3 combines with J gene TRBJ1-2; a possible D gene is TRBD1 (6 bases). The CDR3 spans 16 residues. Trimming shortened V by 5 bases and J by 4 bases, and 20 bases separated the two germline ends. Germline CDR1 and CDR2: MNHEY and SVGEGT. The DNA of the CDR3 is TGTGCCAGCAGTCACCCGACCGCGGACAGCCGCTATGGCTACACCTTC. Protein product: CASSHPTADSRYGYTF.

The V call is TRBV14, the J call TRBJ1-2; D possibly corresponds to TRBD1 (6 bases). This CDR3 is 15 amino acids long. Trimming removed 0 bases at V and 5 bases at J, with 13 bases between. The germline gives CDR1 SGHDN, CDR2 FVKESK. CDR3 nucleotide sequence: TGTGCCAGCAGCCAAGATCTAAGCAGGGGTTATGGCTACACCTTC. Translating it yields CASSQDLSRGYGYTF.

The rearrangement uses TRBV7-9 and TRBJ1-2; possible D gene TRBD1, 6 bases. V dropped 6 bases and J dropped 7 bases, with 15 bases sitting between them. The CDR3 loop spans 13 amino acids. The germline gives CDR1 SEHNR, CDR2 FQNEAQ (reference sequence). CDR3 DNA sequence: TGTGCCAGCAGGTCTACAGGGCCCGGTGGCTACACCTTC. Protein product: CASRSTGPGGYTF.

This clone was picked up a small number of times. V gene TRBV2 combines with J gene TRBJ1-2; tentatively, D is TRBD1 (6 bases). Between the trimmed V and J ends, which lost 7 bases and 5 bases, there was a span of 14 bases. The CDR3 spans 13 residues. Germline CDR1 and CDR2: SNHLY and FYNNEI. The CDR3 loop is CASTPGEWYGYTF. The CDR3 DNA reads as TGTGCCAGCACCCCAGGGGAATGGTATGGCTACACCTTC.

The J gene is TRBJ1-2, the V gene TRBV7-9; possible D gene TRBD1, 5 bases. Looked up from germline, CDR1 is SEHNR and CDR2 is FQNEAQ (reference sequence). The CDR3 loop spans 13 amino acids. V dropped 3 bases and J dropped 4 bases, with 9 bases sitting between them. The CDR3 bases are TGTGCCAGCAGCTTGACAGCCACCTATGGCTACACCTTC. As protein: CASSLTATYGYTF. Combining the CDR3 with reference TRBV7-9 and TRBJ1-2 gives the whole variable domain DTGVSQNPRHKITKRGQNVTFRCDPISEHNRLYWYRQTLGQGPEFLTYFQNEAQLEKSRLLSDRFSAERPKGSFSTLEIQRTEQGDSAMYLCASSLTATYGYTFGSGTRLTVV.

This rearrangement joins TRBV5-6 to TRBJ2-7, with D perhaps TRBD1 (5 bases). Germline V gene lookup returns CDR1 SGHDT and CDR2 YYEEEE. The CDR3 contains 14 residues. The germline V and J ends were trimmed by 0 bases and 3 bases, with 10 bases remaining between them. The CDR3 sequence: CASSLDTGIYEQYF. CDR3 coding DNA: TGTGCCAGCAGCTTGGATACAGGAATCTACGAGCAGTACTTC.

The chain is built from TRBV12-5 and TRBJ2-1; 15 bases match TRBD2. CDR1 is LGHNT and CDR2 is FRNRAP in the germline V gene. The CDR3 totals 18 residues. The junction had 5 bases not matched to a gene; V was cut back by 1 base and J by 4 bases. CDR3 sequence: CASGLGTSGGAGYNEQFF. Here the CDR3 DNA reads TGTGCTAGTGGTTTGGGGACTAGCGGGGGGGCCGGGTACAATGAGCAGTTCTTC.

The chain recombines TRBV19 with TRBJ2-5; D might be TRBD1 (5 bases). CDR3 length equals 12 residues. Per germline, CDR1 LNHDA and CDR2 SQIVND (reference sequence). The V end lost 10 bases, the J end lost 4 bases, and 13 bases lay between the germline ends. The CDR3 coding sequence is TGTGCCACGAGCCAGCAGGGAGAGACCCAGTACTTC. Protein product: CATSQQGETQYF.

The genes are TRBV30 and TRBJ2-1; D is undetermined. V was shortened by 2 bases and J by 7 bases, with 3 bases between the two germline ends. In germline, CDR1 is GTSNPN, CDR2 SVGIG (reference sequence). The CDR3 is 10 amino acids. The CDR3 DNA follows: TGTGCCTGGAGTCTGAATGAGCAGTTCTTC. Encoded protein: CAWSLNEQFF.

The chain employs TRBV24-1 and TRBJ1-5; maybe TRBD1 (5 bases). The CDR3 runs 15 residues. CDR1 and CDR2 from the germline V gene are KGHDR and SFDVKD. Trimming removed 3 bases at V and 12 bases at J, with 20 bases between. The CDR3 sequence: CATSDPDSLHGFQHF. CDR3 nucleotide sequence: TGTGCCACCAGTGATCCTGACAGTCTTCATGGCTTCCAGCATTTT.

The chain couples TRBV7-3 to TRBJ2-1; D perhaps matches TRBD2 (6 bases). CDR1 is SGHTA, CDR2 FQGTGA, per germline. Trimming pared 6 bases from V and 5 bases from J, leaving 11 bases between. The CDR3 runs to 13 residues. The CDR3 nucleotides are TGTGCCAGCAGTCGGGGACTGAACAATGAGCAGTTCTTC. Translation gives CASSRGLNNEQFF.

This clone was seen more than once but under ten times. The genes are TRBV19 and TRBJ2-3; D unresolved. This CDR3 is 15 amino acids long. Germline V lookup: CDR1 LNHDA, CDR2 SQIVND (reference sequence). The ends were cut back, 3 bases at V and 2 bases at J, with 12 bases in the middle. CDR3 coding DNA: TGTGCCAGTAGTATGGGCCTTACCTTCACAGATACGCAGTATTTT. This translates into CASSMGLTFTDTQYF. Together with reference TRBV19 and TRBJ2-3, the CDR3 gives the full variable domain: DGGITQSPKYLFRKEGQNVTLSCEQNLNHDAMYWYRQDPGQGLRLIYYSQIVNDFQKGDIAEGYSVSREKKESFPLTVTSAQKNPTAFYLCASSMGLTFTDTQYFGPGTRLTVL.

The chain links TRBV10-1 to TRBJ2-1; 7 nucleotides agree with TRBD2. The CDR3 runs to 19 residues. After removal of 5 bases from V and 3 bases from J, the junction contained 19 bases not matched to a gene. Looked up from germline, CDR1 is WNHNN and CDR2 is SYGVQD (reference sequence). The CDR3, as DNA: TGCGCCAGCAGTCGATCCCCCCCAACTACTAGCGTTGGCTACAATGAGCAGTTCTTC. Translation: CASSRSPPTTSVGYNEQFF.

The chain combines TRBV6-6 with TRBJ2-3; 9 nucleotides match TRBD2. The CDR3 has 16 amino acids. The trim removed 6 bases at V and 4 bases at J, leaving 11 bases unmatched. Germline V CDR1 and CDR2: MNHNY, SVGAGI (reference sequence). The CDR3 is CASSPPGSGRSDTQYF. Written as DNA, the CDR3 is TGTGCCAGCAGCCCGCCGGGGAGCGGGAGGTCAGATACGCAGTATTTT.

The V and J genes are TRBV18 and TRBJ1-4; D may be TRBD1 (5 bases). This CDR3 contains 16 residues. Trimming pared 4 bases from V and 8 bases from J, leaving 20 bases between. Germline assignment: CDR1 KGHSH and CDR2 LQKENI. The CDR3 spells CASSQRTNGAGEKLFF. CDR3 bases: TGTGCCAGCTCACAACGTACAAATGGGGCGGGAGAAAAACTGTTTTTT. Based on the CDR3 plus reference TRBV18 and TRBJ1-4, the full variable domain is NAGVMQNPRHLVRRRGQEARLRCSPMKGHSHVYWYRQLPEEGLKFMVYLQKENIIDESGMPKERFSAEFPKEGPSILRIQQVVRGDSAAYFCASSQRTNGAGEKLFFGSGTQLSVL.

This chain connects TRBV15 to TRBJ1-4; 8 bases match TRBD1. The germline V gene has CDR1 LNHNV and CDR2 YYDKDF (reference sequence). CDR3 length equals 15 residues. The junction had 8 bases not matched to a gene; V was cut back by 4 bases and J by 7 bases. CDR3 sequence reads: CATSNRDRPREKLFF. The CDR3 DNA is TGTGCCACCAGCAACCGGGACAGGCCACGTGAAAAACTGTTTTTT.

The DNA for the CDR3 is TGCGCCAGCAGCTTGGTCCTGGGCGGGAGGAGGGAGACCCAGTACTTC. Its translation is CASSLVLGGRRETQYF. The chain employs TRBV5-1 and TRBJ2-5, with 8 bases matching TRBD2. J gave up 5 bases and V 0 bases, and 9 bases lay outside the gene matches. The germline V gene encodes CDR1 SGHRS and CDR2 YFSETQ. The CDR3 contains 16 residues.

The rearrangement uses TRBV9 and TRBJ2-3; 12 positions match TRBD2. The V segment lost 1 base and the J segment 3 bases; nucleotides outside the gene matches: 6. The germline V gene has CDR1 SGDLS and CDR2 YYNGEE. This CDR3 is 17 amino acids long. The CDR3 here is CASSVYELAGGTDTQYF. The CDR3 DNA reads TGTGCCAGCAGCGTATACGAACTAGCGGGGGGAACAGATACGCAGTATTTT.

The rearrangement joins TRBV5-5 to TRBJ2-3; D may be TRBD1 (5 bases). Germline CDR1 and CDR2: SGHKS and YYEKEE (reference sequence). V gave up 2 bases and J gave up 3 bases, with 13 bases separating them. The CDR3 consists of 15 residues. CDR3 coding DNA: TGTGCCAGCAGCTTACAAGGGGTGGGTACAGATACGCAGTATTTT. This gives the protein CASSLQGVGTDTQYF.

V is TRBV6-2 or TRBV6-3 and J is TRBJ2-7; 7 nucleotides line up with TRBD1. Per the germline V gene, CDR1 is MNHEY and CDR2 is SVGEGT. V lost 6 bases to trimming and J lost 2 bases; unmatched junction nucleotides: 1. The CDR3 runs 12 residues. The CDR3 DNA reads TGTGCCAGCAGCCAGGGGGCCTACGAGCAGTACTTC. Translated: CASSQGAYEQYF.

This clone was found a few times. V is TRBV5-1 and J is TRBJ2-7; 8 bases are a match to TRBD1. This CDR3 has 15 amino acids. CDR1 is SGHRS, CDR2 YFSETQ, per germline. J was trimmed by 0 bases and V by 4 bases; bases with no gene match: 6. The CDR3 DNA follows: TGCGCCAGCAGCCCGCTGCAGGGGGCCTCCTACGAGCAGTACTTC. Its protein product is CASSPLQGASYEQYF.

This chain uses TRBV5-5 with TRBJ1-5; 10 bases map to TRBD1. CDR1 is SGHKS, CDR2 YYEKEE, per germline (reference sequence). J lost 1 base, V lost 4 bases, and 5 bases had no gene match. This CDR3 is 16 amino acids long. Here the CDR3 DNA reads TGTGCCAGCAGCACCCGACAGGGGGCAAGCAATCAGCCCCAGCATTTT. This sequence encodes CASSTRQGASNQPQHF.

The chain is built from TRBV28 and TRBJ1-2; 7 bases align to TRBD1. The CDR3 length is 13 residues. Trimming cost V 5 bases and J 10 bases; bases outside gene matches: 10. CDR1 and CDR2 (germline): MDHEN, SYDVKM. CDR3 in amino acids: CASSGDSYRDYTF. The CDR3 DNA reads TGTGCCAGCAGTGGGGACAGCTACCGGGACTACACCTTC.

The chain employs TRBV18 and TRBJ1-4, with D possibly matching TRBD1 (5 bases). This CDR3 is built from 15 residues. Germline assignment: CDR1 KGHSH and CDR2 LQKENI. V lost 4 bases and J 8 bases, leaving 17 bases between the germline ends. Here the CDR3 DNA reads TGTGCCAGCTCACTCGGGCAGGGCGTGAACGAAAAACTGTTTTTT. Amino acids: CASSLGQGVNEKLFF.

The V call is TRBV24-1, the J call TRBJ1-2; 11 bases match TRBD1. J gave up 5 bases and V 3 bases, and 10 bases lay outside the gene matches. The CDR3 sequence is 17 residues long. The germline CDR1 and CDR2 sequences are KGHDR and SFDVKD. The CDR3 spells CATSDHETGTGGYGYTF. In nucleotides, the CDR3 is TGTGCCACCAGTGATCACGAAACCGGGACAGGGGGATATGGCTACACCTTC.

This clone has just one count. The V gene is TRBV7-9, the J gene TRBJ1-3; D perhaps matches TRBD1 (5 bases). Germline lookup yields CDR1 SEHNR and CDR2 FQNEAQ (reference sequence). The germline V and J ends were trimmed by 3 bases and 1 base, with 13 bases remaining between them. The CDR3 covers 16 residues. The CDR3 region is CASSFQRGGSGNTIYF. As DNA, the CDR3 is TGTGCCAGCAGCTTCCAGCGGGGGGGGTCTGGAAACACCATATATTTT.